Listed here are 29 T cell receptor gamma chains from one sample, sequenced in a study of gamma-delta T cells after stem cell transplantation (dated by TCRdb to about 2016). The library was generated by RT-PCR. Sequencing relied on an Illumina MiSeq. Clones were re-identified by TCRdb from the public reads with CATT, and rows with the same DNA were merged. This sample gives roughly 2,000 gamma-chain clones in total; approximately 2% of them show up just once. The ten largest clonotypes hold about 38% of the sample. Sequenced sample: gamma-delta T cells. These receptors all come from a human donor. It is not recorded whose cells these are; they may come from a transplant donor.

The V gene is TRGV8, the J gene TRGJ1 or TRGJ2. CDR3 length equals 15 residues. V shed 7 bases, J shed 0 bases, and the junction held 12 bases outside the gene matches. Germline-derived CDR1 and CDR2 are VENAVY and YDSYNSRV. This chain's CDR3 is CATCNEGPNYYKKLF. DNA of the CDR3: TGTGCCACCTGTAATGAGGGCCCGAATTATTATAAGAAACTCTTT.

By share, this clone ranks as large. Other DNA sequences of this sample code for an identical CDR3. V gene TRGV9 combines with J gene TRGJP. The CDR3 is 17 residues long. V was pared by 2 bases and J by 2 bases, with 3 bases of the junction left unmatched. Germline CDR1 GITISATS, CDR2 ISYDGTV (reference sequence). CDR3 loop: CALWEGRQELGKKIKVF. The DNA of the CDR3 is TGTGCCTTGTGGGAGGGCAGGCAAGAGTTGGGCAAAAAAATCAAGGTATTT.

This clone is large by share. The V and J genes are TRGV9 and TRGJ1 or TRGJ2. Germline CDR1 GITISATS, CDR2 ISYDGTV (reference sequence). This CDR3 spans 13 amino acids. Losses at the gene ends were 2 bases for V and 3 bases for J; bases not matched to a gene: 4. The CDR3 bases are TGTGCCTTGTGGGAGGCCATTTATTATAAGAAACTCTTT. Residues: CALWEAIYYKKLF.

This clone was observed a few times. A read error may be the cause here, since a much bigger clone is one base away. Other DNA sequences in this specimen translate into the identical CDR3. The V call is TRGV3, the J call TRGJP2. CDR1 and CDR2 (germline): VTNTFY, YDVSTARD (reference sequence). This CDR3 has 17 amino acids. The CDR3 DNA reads TGTGCCACCTGGGACAGGCCAAAAGGGAGTAGTGATTGGATCAAGACGTTC. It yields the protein CATWDRPKGSSDWIKTF.

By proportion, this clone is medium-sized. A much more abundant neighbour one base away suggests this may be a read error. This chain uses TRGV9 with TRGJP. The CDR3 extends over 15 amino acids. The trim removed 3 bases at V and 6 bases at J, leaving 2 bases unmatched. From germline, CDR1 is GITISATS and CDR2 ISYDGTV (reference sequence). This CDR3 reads CALWETELGKKIKVF. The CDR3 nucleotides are TGTGCCTTGTGGGAGACAGAGTTGGGCAAAAAAATCAAGGTATTT.

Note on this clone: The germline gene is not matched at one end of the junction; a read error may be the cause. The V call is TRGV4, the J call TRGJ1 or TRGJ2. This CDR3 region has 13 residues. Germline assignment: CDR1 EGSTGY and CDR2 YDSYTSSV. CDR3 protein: CATWASYYYKKLF. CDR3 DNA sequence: TGCGCCACCTGGGCCTCCTATTATTATAAGAAACTCTTT.

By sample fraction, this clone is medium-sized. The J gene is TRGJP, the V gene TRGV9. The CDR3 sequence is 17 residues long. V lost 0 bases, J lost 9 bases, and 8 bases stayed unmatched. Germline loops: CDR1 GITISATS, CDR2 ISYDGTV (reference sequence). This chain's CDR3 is CALWEVLVTLGKKIKVF. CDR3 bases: TGTGCCTTGTGGGAGGTGCTGGTTACGTTGGGCAAAAAAATCAAGGTATTT.

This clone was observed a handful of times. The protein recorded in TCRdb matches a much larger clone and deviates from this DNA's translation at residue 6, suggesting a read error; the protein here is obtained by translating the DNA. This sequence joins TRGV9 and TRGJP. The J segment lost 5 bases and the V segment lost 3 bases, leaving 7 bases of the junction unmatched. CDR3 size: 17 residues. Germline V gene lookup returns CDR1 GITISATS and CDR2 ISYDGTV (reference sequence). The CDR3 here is CALWELQKELGKKIKVF. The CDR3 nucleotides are TGTGCCTTGTGGGAGTTGCAAAAAGAGTTGGGCAAAAAAATCAAGGTATTT.

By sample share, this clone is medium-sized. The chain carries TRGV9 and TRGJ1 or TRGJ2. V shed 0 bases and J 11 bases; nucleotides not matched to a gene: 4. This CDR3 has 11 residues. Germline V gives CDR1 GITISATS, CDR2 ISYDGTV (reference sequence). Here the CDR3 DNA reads TGTGCCTTGTGGGAGGTGCACCAGAAACTCTTT. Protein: CALWEVHQKLF.

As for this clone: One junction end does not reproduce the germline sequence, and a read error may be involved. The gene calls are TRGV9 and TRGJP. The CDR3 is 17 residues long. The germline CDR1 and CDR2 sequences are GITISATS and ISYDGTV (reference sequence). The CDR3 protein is CALWEVQAELGKKIRVF. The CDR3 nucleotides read TGTGCCTTGTGGGAGGTGCAGGCTGAGTTGGGCAAAAAAATCAGGGTATTT.

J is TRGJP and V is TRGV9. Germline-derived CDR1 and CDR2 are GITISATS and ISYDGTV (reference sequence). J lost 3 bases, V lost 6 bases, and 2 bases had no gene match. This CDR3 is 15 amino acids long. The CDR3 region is CALWTQELGKKIKVF. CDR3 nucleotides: TGTGCCTTGTGGACGCAAGAGTTGGGCAAAAAAATCAAGGTATTT.

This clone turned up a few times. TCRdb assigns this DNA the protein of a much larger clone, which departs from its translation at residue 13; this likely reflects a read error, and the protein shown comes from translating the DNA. CDR3 in DNA: TGTGCCTTGTGGGAGTTGGAAGAGTTGGGCAAAAAATTCAAGGTATTT. Protein sequence: CALWELEELGKKFKVF. The chain links TRGV9 to TRGJP. Germline V gene data show CDR1 as GITISATS and CDR2 as ISYDGTV (reference sequence). This CDR3 has 16 amino acids.

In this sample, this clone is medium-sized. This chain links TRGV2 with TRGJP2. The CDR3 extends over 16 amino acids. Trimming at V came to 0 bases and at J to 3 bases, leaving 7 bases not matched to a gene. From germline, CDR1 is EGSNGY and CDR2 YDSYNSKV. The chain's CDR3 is CATWDGRHRSDWIKTF. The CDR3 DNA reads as TGTGCCACCTGGGACGGGCGTCATCGTAGTGATTGGATCAAGACGTTT.

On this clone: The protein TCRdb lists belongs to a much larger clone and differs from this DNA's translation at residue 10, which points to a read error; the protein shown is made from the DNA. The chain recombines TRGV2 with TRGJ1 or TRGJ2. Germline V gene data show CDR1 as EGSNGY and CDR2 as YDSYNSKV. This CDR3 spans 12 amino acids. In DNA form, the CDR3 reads TGTGCCACCTGGGACGGGCATTATAAGACACTCTTT. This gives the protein CATWDGHYKTLF.

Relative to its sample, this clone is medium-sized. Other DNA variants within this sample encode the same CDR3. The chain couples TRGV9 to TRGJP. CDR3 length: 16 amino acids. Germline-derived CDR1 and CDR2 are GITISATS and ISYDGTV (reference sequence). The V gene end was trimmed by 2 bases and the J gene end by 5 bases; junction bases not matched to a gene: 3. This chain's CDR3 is CALWEDKELGKKIKVF. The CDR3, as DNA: TGTGCCTTGTGGGAGGACAAAGAGTTGGGCAAAAAAATCAAGGTATTT.

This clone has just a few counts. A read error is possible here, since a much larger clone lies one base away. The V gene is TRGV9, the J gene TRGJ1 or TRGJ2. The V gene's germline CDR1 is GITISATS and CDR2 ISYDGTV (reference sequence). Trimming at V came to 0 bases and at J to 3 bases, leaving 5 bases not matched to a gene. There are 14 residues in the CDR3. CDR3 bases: TGTGCCTTGTGGGAGGTGAAGACTTATTATAAGAAACTCTTT. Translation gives CALWEVKTYYKKLF.

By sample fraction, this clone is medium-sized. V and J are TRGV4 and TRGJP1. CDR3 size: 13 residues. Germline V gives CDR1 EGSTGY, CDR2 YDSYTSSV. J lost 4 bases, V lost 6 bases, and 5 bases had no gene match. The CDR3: CATWPLTGWFKIF. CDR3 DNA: TGTGCCACCTGGCCCCTCACTGGTTGGTTCAAGATATTT.

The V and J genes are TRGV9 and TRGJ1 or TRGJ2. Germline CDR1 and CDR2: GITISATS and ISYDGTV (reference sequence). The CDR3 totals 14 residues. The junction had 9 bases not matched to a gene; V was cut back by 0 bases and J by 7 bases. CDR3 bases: TGTGCCTTGTGGGAGGTGGCGGTAGAATATAAGAAACTCTTT. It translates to CALWEVAVEYKKLF.

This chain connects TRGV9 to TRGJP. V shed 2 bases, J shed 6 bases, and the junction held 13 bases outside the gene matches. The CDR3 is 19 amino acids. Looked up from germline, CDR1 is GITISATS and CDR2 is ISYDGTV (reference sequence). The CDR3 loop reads CALWEASLHLELGKKIKVF. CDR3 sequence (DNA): TGTGCCTTGTGGGAGGCTTCCCTCCACCTAGAGTTGGGCAAAAAAATCAAGGTATTT.

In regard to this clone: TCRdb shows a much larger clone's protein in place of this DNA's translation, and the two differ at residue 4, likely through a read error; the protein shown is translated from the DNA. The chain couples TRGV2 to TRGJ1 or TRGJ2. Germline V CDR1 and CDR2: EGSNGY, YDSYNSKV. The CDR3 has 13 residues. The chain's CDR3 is CATRDGLYYKKLF. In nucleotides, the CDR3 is TGTGCCACCCGGGACGGTCTTTATTATAAGAAACTCTTT.

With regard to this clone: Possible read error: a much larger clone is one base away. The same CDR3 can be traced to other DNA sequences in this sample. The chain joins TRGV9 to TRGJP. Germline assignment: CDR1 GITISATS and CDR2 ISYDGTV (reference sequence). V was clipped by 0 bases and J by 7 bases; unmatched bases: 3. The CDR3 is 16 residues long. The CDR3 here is CALWEVDELGKKIKVF. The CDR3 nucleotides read TGTGCCTTGTGGGAGGTGGACGAGTTGGGCAAAAAAATCAAGGTATTT.

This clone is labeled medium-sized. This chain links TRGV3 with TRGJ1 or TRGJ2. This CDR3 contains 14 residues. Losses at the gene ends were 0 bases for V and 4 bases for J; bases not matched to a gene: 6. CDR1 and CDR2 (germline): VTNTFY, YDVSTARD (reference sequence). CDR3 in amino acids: CATWDRPGYYKKLF. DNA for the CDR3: TGTGCCACCTGGGACAGGCCCGGATATTATAAGAAACTCTTT.

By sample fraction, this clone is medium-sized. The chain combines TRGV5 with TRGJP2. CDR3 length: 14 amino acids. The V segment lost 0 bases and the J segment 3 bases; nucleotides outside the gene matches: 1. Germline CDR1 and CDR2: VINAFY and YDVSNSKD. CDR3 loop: CATWDRRSDWIKTF. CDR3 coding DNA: TGTGCCACCTGGGACAGGCGTAGTGATTGGATCAAGACGTTT.

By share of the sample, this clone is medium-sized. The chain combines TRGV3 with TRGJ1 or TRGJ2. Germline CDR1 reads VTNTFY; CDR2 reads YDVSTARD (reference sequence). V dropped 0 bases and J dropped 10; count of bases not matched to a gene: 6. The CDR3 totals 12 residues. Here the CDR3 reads CATWDRLVKKLF. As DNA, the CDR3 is TGTGCCACCTGGGACAGGCTTGTAAAGAAACTCTTT.

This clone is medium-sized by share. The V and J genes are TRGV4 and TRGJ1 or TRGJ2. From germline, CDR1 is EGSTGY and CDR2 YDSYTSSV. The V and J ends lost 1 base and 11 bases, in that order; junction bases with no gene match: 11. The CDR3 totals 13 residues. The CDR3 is CATWDGQGGEKLF. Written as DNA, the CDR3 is TGTGCCACCTGGGATGGACAGGGCGGGGAGAAACTCTTT.

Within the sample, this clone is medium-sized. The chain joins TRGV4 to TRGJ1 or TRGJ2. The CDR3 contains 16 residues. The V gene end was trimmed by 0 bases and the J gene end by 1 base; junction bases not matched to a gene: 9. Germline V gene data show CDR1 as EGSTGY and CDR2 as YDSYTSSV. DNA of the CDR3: TGTGCCACCTGGGATGGGCCCACTTTAAATTATTATAAGAAACTCTTT. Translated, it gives CATWDGPTLNYYKKLF.

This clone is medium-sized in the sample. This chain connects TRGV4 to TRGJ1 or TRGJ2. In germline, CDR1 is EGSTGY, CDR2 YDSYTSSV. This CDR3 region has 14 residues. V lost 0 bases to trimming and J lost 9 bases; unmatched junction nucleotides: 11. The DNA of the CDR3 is TGTGCCACCTGGGATGGGCTCACGACAATTAAGAAACTCTTT. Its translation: CATWDGLTTIKKLF.

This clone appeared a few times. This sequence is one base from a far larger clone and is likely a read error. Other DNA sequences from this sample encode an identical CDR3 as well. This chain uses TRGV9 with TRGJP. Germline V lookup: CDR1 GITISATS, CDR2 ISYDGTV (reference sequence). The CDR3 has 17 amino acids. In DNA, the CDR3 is TGTGCCTTGTGGGAGGCACTAGAAGAGCTGGGCAAAAAAATCAAGGTATTT. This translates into CALWEALEELGKKIKVF.

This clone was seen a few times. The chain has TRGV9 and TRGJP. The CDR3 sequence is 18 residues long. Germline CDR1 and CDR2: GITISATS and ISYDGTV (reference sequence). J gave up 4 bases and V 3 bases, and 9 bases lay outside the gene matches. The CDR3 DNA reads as TGTGCCTTGTGGGAGCGCGTAAAACAAGAGTTGGGCAAAAAAATCAAGGTATTT. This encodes CALWERVKQELGKKIKVF.